The rows below give T cell receptor beta chains drawn from one sample of a study of lymphopenia after photon versus proton radiotherapy. Some clones are missing from TCRdb's copy, which holds only in-frame ones; the method was immunoSEQ multiplex PCR. The sample yields some 15,000 clones, around 83% seen once. Sequencing used peripheral blood, obtained from a patient treated with proton-based radiotherapy. Receptor source: a man in his sixties or seventies with pancreatic cancer. Each CDR3 is given with its conserved first and last residue. The D gene is left open where the match is weak. Only some rows state a clone size, as once, few, many or a class for expanded clones.

15	TRBD1	TRBV5-8	-	TRBJ1-2	CASSLWGQSESGYTF	TGTGCCAGCAGCTTGTGGGGACAGTCCGAAAGTGGCTACACCTTC
14	-	TRBV9	-	TRBJ2-1	CASSVVGGPDEQFF	TGTGCCAGCAGCGTAGTTGGGGGGCCTGATGAGCAGTTCTTC
15	TRBD1	TRBV27	-	TRBJ1-5	CASTSTGNSNQPQHF	TGTGCCAGCACTTCGACAGGGAATAGCAATCAGCCCCAGCATTTT
15	TRBD1	TRBV5-6	-	TRBJ1-6	CASSLFRTGGTALHF	TGTGCCAGCAGCTTGTTTAGGACAGGGGGTACAGCCCTCCACTTT
16	TRBD2	TRBV5-1	-	TRBJ2-5	CASSQTGTSGIKTQYF	TGCGCCAGCAGCCAGACCGGGACTAGTGGGATCAAGACCCAGTACTTC
14	TRBD1	TRBV30	-	TRBJ1-1	CAWSVIPGGTEAFF	TGTGCCTGGAGTGTAATTCCAGGGGGCACTGAAGCTTTCTTT
15	-	TRBV6-1	-	TRBJ1-4	CASRGTESANEKLFF	TGTGCCAGCAGGGGTACAGAGTCTGCTAATGAAAAACTGTTTTTT
13	-	TRBV30	-	TRBJ2-5	CAWSVVSQETQYF	TGTGCCTGGAGTGTAGTGAGCCAAGAGACCCAGTACTTC
15	TRBD2	TRBV5-8	medium-sized	TRBJ2-5	CASSFGTSGPETQYF	TGTGCCAGCAGCTTCGGGACTAGCGGACCAGAGACCCAGTACTTC
14	-	TRBV5-5	-	TRBJ2-7	CASTPRDIPYEQYF	TGTGCCAGCACCCCGAGGGACATACCCTACGAGCAGTACTTC
15	TRBD1	TRBV5-6	-	TRBJ1-4	CASSLGWTGHEKLFF	TGTGCCAGCAGCTTGGGTTGGACAGGGCATGAAAAACTGTTTTTT
12	TRBD1	TRBV29-1	-	TRBJ2-7	CSVVTGAREQYF	TGCAGCGTCGTGACAGGGGCGCGCGAGCAGTACTTC
14	-	TRBV9	-	TRBJ2-3	CASSAVTSSNTQYF	TGTGCCAGCAGCGCTGTTACTAGCTCAAATACGCAGTATTTT
14	TRBD1	TRBV2	-	TRBJ1-1	CASGHRGRDTEAFF	TGTGCCAGCGGACACAGGGGGCGCGACACTGAAGCTTTCTTT
16	TRBD2	TRBV6-5	-	TRBJ2-7	CASSYSFSGSSYEQYF	TGTGCCAGCAGTTACTCGTTTAGCGGGAGCTCCTACGAGCAGTACTTC
15	-	TRBV5-1	-	TRBJ2-1	CASQGSPSDYNEQFF	TGCGCCAGCCAAGGGTCGCCTAGCGACTACAATGAGCAGTTCTTC
14	-	TRBV5-1	-	TRBJ2-1	CASSHESSYNEQFF	TGCGCCAGCAGCCACGAAAGCTCCTACAATGAGCAGTTCTTC
16	-	TRBV18	-	TRBJ2-2	CASSLILSSEAGELFF	TGTGCCAGCTCACTAATACTAAGTTCAGAGGCCGGGGAGCTGTTTTTT
15	-	TRBV2	-	TRBJ1-6	CASSEDSSYNSPLHF	TGTGCCAGCAGTGAGGACAGCTCCTATAATTCACCCCTCCACTTT
13	-	TRBV11-2	-	TRBJ2-7	CASGLIGSYEQYF	TGTGCCAGCGGCCTGATCGGGTCGTACGAGCAGTACTTC
14	-	TRBV5-5	-	TRBJ2-5	CASSFRTSQETQYF	TGTGCCAGCAGCTTCAGGACAAGTCAAGAGACCCAGTACTTC
14	-	TRBV14	-	TRBJ2-7	CASRLTAGTYEQYF	TGTGCCAGCAGGCTAACGGCGGGGACCTACGAGCAGTACTTC
16	TRBD1	TRBV2	once	TRBJ1-1	CASSLQGARPNTEAFF	TGTGCCAGCAGTTTACAGGGGGCCAGGCCGAACACTGAAGCTTTCTTT
17	-	TRBV11-2	few	TRBJ2-1	CASSHGGRGASYNEQFF	TGTGCCAGCAGCCACGGGGGAAGGGGGGCATCCTACAATGAGCAGTTCTTC
15	-	TRBV6-1	once	TRBJ2-1	CASSEDRVAYNEQFF	TGTGCCAGCAGTGAAGACAGGGTCGCCTACAATGAGCAGTTCTTC
16	TRBD2	TRBV7-6	-	TRBJ2-5	CASSDRLAGIEQTQYF	TGTGCCAGCAGCGATAGACTAGCGGGGATTGAGCAGACCCAGTACTTC
15	-	TRBV19	-	TRBJ1-4	CASDGGEGYGEKLFF	TGTGCCAGTGACGGAGGGGAAGGTTATGGTGAAAAACTGTTTTTT